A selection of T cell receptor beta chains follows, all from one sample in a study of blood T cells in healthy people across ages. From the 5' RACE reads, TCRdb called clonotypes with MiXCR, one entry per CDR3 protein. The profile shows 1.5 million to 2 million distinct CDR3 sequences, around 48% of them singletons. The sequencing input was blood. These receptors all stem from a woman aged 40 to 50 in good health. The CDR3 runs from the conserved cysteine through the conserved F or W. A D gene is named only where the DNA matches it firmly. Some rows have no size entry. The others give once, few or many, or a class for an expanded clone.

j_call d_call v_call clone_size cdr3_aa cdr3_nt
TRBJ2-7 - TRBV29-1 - CSVVSQGQTYEQYF TGCAGCGTTGTGTCTCAGGGGCAAACCTACGAGCAGTACTTC
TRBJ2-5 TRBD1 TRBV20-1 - CSATGTGGKETQYF TGCAGTGCAACCGGGACAGGGGGTAAAGAGACCCAGTACTTC
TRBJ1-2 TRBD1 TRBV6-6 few CASSWKGAEGYTF TGTGCCAGCAGTTGGAAGGGGGCGGAAGGCTACACCTTC
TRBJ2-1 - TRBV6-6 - CATPNNEQFF TGTGCCACCCCCAACAATGAGCAGTTCTTC
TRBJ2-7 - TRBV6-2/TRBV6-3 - CANRQQERGFEKAYEQYF TGTGCCAACAGACAACAAGAGAGAGGCTTTGAGAAGGCCTACGAGCAGTACTTC
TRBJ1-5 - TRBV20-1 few CSARGVLHQPQHF TGCAGTGCTAGAGGTGTACTTCATCAGCCCCAGCATTTT
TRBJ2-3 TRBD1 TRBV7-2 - CASSHDSTGRTDTQYF TGTGCCAGCAGCCACGATTCGACAGGGCGCACAGATACGCAGTATTTT
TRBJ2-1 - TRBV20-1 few CSAREGSVTYNEQFF TGCAGTGCTAGAGAAGGCTCGGTTACCTACAATGAGCAGTTCTTC
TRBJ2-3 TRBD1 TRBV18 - CASSPGRTGASSTDTQYF TGTGCCAGCTCACCAGGGCGGACAGGGGCATCTAGCACAGATACGCAGTATTTT
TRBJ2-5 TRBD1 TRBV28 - CASRWAGRGQETLYF TGTGCCAGCAGGTGGGCGGGCCGGGGACAGGAGACCCTGTACTTC
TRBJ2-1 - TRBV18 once CASSPLSTQTYNEQFF TGTGCCAGCTCACCACTTAGTACCCAGACCTACAATGAGCAGTTCTTC
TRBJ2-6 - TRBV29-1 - CSVEEDGSSGANVLTF TGCAGCGTTGAAGAAGATGGGAGCTCTGGGGCCAACGTCCTGACTTTC
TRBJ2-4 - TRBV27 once CASSPMGVAGWNIQYF TGTGCCAGCTCACCTATGGGGGTAGCAGGGTGGAACATTCAGTACTTC